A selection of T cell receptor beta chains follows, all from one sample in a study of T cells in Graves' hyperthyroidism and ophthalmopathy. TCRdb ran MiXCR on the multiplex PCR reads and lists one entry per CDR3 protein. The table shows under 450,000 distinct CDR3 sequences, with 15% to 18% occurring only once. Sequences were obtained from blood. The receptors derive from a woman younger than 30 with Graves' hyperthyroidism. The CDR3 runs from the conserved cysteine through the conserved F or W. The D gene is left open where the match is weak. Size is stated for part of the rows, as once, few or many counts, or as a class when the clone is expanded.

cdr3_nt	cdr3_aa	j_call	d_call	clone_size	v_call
TGTGCCAGCAGCTCGCGACAGAAAAGAGGGGCCAACGTCCTGACTTTC	CASSSRQKRGANVLTF	TRBJ2-6	-	-	TRBV7-9
TGTGCCAGTACAGGGTCTTACACCTCTGAGCAGTACTTC	CASTGSYTSEQYF	TRBJ2-7	-	-	TRBV28
TGTGCCAGTAGTATAGATACGGGGGCGCGGGGCGTTGATCAGCCCCAGCATTTT	CASSIDTGARGVDQPQHF	TRBJ1-5	-	-	TRBV19
TGTGCCAGCAGTGAATCTGGAAACACCATATATTTT	CASSESGNTIYF	TRBJ1-3	-	many	TRBV6-1
TGTGCCAGCAGTTTTGCTTGGCGGGGGAGGGACACTGAAGCTTTCTTT	CASSFAWRGRDTEAFF	TRBJ1-1	-	few	TRBV28
TGTGCCACCAGCAGAGATAGCGGGGGGGACAATGAGCAGTTCTTC	CATSRDSGGDNEQFF	TRBJ2-1	TRBD2	-	TRBV15
TGTGCCAGCAGCCAAGACGGATTTAATTCACCCCTCCACTTT	CASSQDGFNSPLHF	TRBJ1-6	-	many	TRBV3-1
TGTGCCAGCAGCTTAAACCCGGGGCATAATTCACCCCTCCACTTT	CASSLNPGHNSPLHF	TRBJ1-6	-	many	TRBV7-3
TGTGCCAGCAGTTTCCAGAATGTTGGGAAACTGTTTTTT	CASSFQNVGKLFF	TRBJ1-4	-	many	TRBV28
TGTGCCAGCAGTGAAGTCCCGGGACGGCAAGAGACCCAGTACTTC	CASSEVPGRQETQYF	TRBJ2-5	-	many	TRBV6-1
TGTGCCAGCAGTCTAGCGGGAGGGCCGGAATGGGAGCAGTTCTTC	CASSLAGGPEWEQFF	TRBJ2-1	TRBD2	-	TRBV28
TGTGCCAGCAGCTTACATTCGTGGGAATTCTATGGCTACACCTTC	CASSLHSWEFYGYTF	TRBJ1-2	-	many	TRBV7-2
TGTGCCAGCTCACCCGGGTATGGGGCAGCTGGAGAGCAGTACTTC	CASSPGYGAAGEQYF	TRBJ2-7	-	many	TRBV18
TGTGCCAGCAGTTTAAACAGGGGCCTCCGGGGAACTGAAGCTTTCTTT	CASSLNRGLRGTEAFF	TRBJ1-1	TRBD1	-	TRBV28
TGCAGTGCTAGAGGACTAGCGGCTAGCACAGATACGCAGTATTTT	CSARGLAASTDTQYF	TRBJ2-3	TRBD2	many	TRBV20-1
TGCAGTGCCCCCCGAGGGGGAAGCACTGAAGCTTTCTTT	CSAPRGGSTEAFF	TRBJ1-1	-	many	TRBV20-1
TGTGCCAGCAGCGGAGTGGTGGACAGGGTCACCTACGAGCAGTACTTC	CASSGVVDRVTYEQYF	TRBJ2-7	TRBD1	many	TRBV7-2
TGCGCCAGCAGCCTGGGACAGGGTATAGTAAACACTGAAGCTTTCTTT	CASSLGQGIVNTEAFF	TRBJ1-1	TRBD1	many	TRBV5-1
TGTGCCAGCAGCTTGGAGGGGTCCGGTCAGCCCCAGCATTTT	CASSLEGSGQPQHF	TRBJ1-5	-	many	TRBV5-5
TGTGCCAGCAGCTCCATCGCCGGGGGGGTGTCCTACGAGCAGTACTTC	CASSSIAGGVSYEQYF	TRBJ2-7	TRBD2	few	TRBV7-9
TGTGCCAGCAGCTCCTTCGGGGGAAAAAACATTCAGTACTTC	CASSSFGGKNIQYF	TRBJ2-4	-	-	TRBV7-3
TGTGCCAGCAGTGTCTTCGGACTAGCGGGAGATGAGCAGTTCTTC	CASSVFGLAGDEQFF	TRBJ2-1	TRBD2	many	TRBV25-1
TGCGCCAGCAGCCCGAGGACAGGAGATACGCAGTATTTT	CASSPRTGDTQYF	TRBJ2-3	TRBD1	-	TRBV5-1
TGCAGTGCTAGAGATATGATCGCTGCTAAGCGGGAGTTCTACGAGCAGTACTTC	CSARDMIAAKREFYEQYF	TRBJ2-7	TRBD2	many	TRBV20-1
TGTGCCAGCAGGGACCCGCGCGTCGGGGGGGCCGATCGTAGGAATGAGCAGTTCTTC	CASRDPRVGGADRRNEQFF	TRBJ2-1	TRBD2	-	TRBV6-1
TGTGCCAGCAGTTACCGGGACAGGGGCCGCGGGGGGGGTATTGAGCAGTTCTTC	CASSYRDRGRGGGIEQFF	TRBJ2-1	-	many	TRBV28
TGTGCCAGCGGGCTCCTAGCGGGGGGTGGGACAGATACGCAGTATTTT	CASGLLAGGGTDTQYF	TRBJ2-3	TRBD2	many	TRBV27
TGCAGCGTTGAACCTAGCGGGACTTACAATGAGCAGTTCTTC	CSVEPSGTYNEQFF	TRBJ2-1	TRBD2	-	TRBV29-1
TGTGCCAGCAGTGCCCTAATGGGCACTGAAGCTTTCTTT	CASSALMGTEAFF	TRBJ1-1	-	many	TRBV6-4
TGTGCCAGCAGCTCTAGCGGGACCACGGGGAAGAGGGTTACGCAGTATTTT	CASSSSGTTGKRVTQYF	TRBJ2-3	TRBD2	many	TRBV7-8
TGTGCCAGCAGTCCCCAGGGTACCTATGGCTACACCTTC	CASSPQGTYGYTF	TRBJ1-2	-	many	TRBV12-3/TRBV12-4
TGTGCCACCGGTTTCGCGCCTAACTATGGCTACACCTTC	CATGFAPNYGYTF	TRBJ1-2	-	once	TRBV27